The next 2 T cell receptor beta chains were all read from a single sample in a study of cytomegalovirus exposure and HLA in healthy donors. The study ran its PCR with 60 Vbeta and 13 Jbeta primers. The repertoire was sequenced with immunoSEQ multiplex PCR; TCRdb's copy has only in-frame clones and lacks some. Among around 36,000 clones, around 86% were seen once, and the ten largest hold over 10%. The specimen sequenced was PBMCs. These receptors all stem from a middle-aged woman in good health and CMV-seropositive.

The rearrangement links TRBV2 to TRBJ1-2, with D maybe TRBD1 (5 bases). V lost 8 bases and J lost 0, with 13 bases in between. The CDR3 is 14 residues long. Germline CDR1 reads SNHLY; CDR2 reads FYNNEI. Here the CDR3 DNA reads TGTGCCAGCTTCACCCAGACAGCTAACTATGGCTACACCTTC. As protein: CASFTQTANYGYTF.

This sequence joins TRBV4-3 and TRBJ2-7, with TRBD1 as a possible D gene (6 bases). The CDR3 runs 15 residues. Trimming pared 4 bases from V and 3 bases from J, leaving 16 bases between. The germline V gene has CDR1 LGHNA and CDR2 YSLEER. CDR3 DNA: TGCGCCAGCAGCCCTACAGACAGGAGGAACTACGAGCAGTACTTC. Its translation is CASSPTDRRNYEQYF.